This T cell receptor (beta chain) was sequenced for a study of T cells in Graves' hyperthyroidism and ophthalmopathy. Overall study: Pretreatment peripheral blood was obtained at initial diagnosis. Study-level points and caveats: Through a model of 13 V-J features, ophthalmopathy was separated from stable hyperthyroidism.

Amplified TCR beta CDR3 regions derived from RNA transcripts. Carried out on the TCR CDR3, a first-round RT-PCR used the HTBI primer set. TCRdb ran MiXCR on the multiplex PCR reads and lists one entry per CDR3 protein. The data show about 600,000 distinct CDR3 sequences, roughly 15% seen once. Points on this clonotype: Its antigen is still unknown.

Active moderate-to-severe ophthalmopathy, Clinical Activity Score at least 3, NOSPECS at least 4, under 3 months' duration. Uncontrolled infections, other autoimmune diseases, pregnancy or lactation led to exclusion of patients. Trimming cost V 5 bases and J 0 bases, with 13 bases left between them. This CDR3 has 16 residues. Per germline, CDR1 MNHNS and CDR2 SASEGT. The gene calls are TRBV6-1 and TRBJ1-4; D is perhaps TRBD1 (5 bases). This TCR was sampled from a woman aged 50 to 60 with Graves' ophthalmopathy. The sample consisted of blood. The CDR3 nucleotides read TGTGCCAGCAGTTTGTGGGGCCCCGCAACTAATGAAAAACTGTTTTTT. This gives the protein CASSLWGPATNEKLFF.